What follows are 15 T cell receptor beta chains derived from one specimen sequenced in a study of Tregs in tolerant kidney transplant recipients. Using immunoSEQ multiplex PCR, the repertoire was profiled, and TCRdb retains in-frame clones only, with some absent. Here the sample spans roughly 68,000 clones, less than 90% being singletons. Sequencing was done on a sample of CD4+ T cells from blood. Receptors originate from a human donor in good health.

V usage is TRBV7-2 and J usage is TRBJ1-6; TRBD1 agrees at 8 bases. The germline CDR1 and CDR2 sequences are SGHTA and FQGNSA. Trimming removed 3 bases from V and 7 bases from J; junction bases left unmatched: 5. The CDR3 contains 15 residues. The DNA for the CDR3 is TGTGCCAGCAGCTTCGACAGGGGATCGAATTCACCCCTCCACTTT. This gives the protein CASSFDRGSNSPLHF.

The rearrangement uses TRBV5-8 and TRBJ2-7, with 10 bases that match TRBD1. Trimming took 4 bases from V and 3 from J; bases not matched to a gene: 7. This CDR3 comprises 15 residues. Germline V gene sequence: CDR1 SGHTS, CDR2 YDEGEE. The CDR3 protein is CASSPRTGGVYEQYF. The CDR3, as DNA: TGTGCCAGCAGCCCGCGGACAGGGGGGGTCTACGAGCAGTACTTC.

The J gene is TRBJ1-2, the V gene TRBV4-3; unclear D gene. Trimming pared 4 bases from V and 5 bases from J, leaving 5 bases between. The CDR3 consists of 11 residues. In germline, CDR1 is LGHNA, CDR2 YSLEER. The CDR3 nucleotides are TGCGCCAGCAGCCGGGATTATGGCTACACCTTC. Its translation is CASSRDYGYTF.

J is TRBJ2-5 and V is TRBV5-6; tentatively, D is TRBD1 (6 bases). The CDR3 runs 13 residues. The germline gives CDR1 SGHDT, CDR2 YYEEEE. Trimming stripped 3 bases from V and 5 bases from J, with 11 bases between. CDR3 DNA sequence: TGTGCCAGCAGCTACGAGGGGGTGGAGACCCAGTACTTC. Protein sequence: CASSYEGVETQYF.

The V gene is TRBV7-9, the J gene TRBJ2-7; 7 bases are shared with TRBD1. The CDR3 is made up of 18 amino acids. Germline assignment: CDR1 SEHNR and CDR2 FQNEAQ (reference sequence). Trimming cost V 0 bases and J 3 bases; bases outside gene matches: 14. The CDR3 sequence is CASSLARQGDARRYEQYF. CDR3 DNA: TGTGCCAGCAGCTTAGCGCGTCAGGGGGACGCACGCCGCTACGAGCAGTACTTC.

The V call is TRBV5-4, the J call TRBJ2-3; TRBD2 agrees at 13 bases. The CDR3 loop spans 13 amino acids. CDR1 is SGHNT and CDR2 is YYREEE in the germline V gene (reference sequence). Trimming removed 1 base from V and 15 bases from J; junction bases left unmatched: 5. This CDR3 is CASSLRTSGRGYF. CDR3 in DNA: TGTGCCAGCAGCTTGAGGACTAGCGGGAGAGGATATTTT.

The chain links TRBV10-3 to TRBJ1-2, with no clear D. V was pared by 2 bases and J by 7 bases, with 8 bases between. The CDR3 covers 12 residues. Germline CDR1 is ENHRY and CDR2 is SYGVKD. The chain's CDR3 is CAISENSVGYTF. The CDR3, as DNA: TGTGCCATCAGTGAGAATTCCGTTGGCTACACCTTC.

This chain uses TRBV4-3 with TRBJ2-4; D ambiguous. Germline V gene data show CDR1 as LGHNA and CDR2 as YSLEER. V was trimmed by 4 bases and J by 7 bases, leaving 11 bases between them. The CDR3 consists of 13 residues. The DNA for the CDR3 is TGCGCCAGCAGCCGTACGGTGGGGAACATTCAGTACTTC. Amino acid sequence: CASSRTVGNIQYF.

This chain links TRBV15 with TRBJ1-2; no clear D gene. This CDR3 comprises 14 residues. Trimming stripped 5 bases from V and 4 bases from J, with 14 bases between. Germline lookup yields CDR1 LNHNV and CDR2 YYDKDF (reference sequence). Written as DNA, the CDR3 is TGTGCCACCAGCTGGACCGCAGGTCCCTATGGCTACACCTTC. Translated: CATSWTAGPYGYTF. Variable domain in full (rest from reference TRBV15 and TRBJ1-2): DAMVIQNPRYQVTQFGKPVTLSCSQTLNHNVMYWYQQKSSQAPKLLFHYYDKDFNNEADTPDNFQSRRPNTSFCFLDIRSPGLGDTAMYLCATSWTAGPYGYTFGSGTRLTVV.

CDR3 DNA sequence: TGTGCCTCTGGCGCCTCCGGTTTGGTAGCCAAAAACATTCAGTACTTC. Its translation: CASGASGLVAKNIQYF. The rearrangement joins TRBV2 to TRBJ2-4, with unresolved D. V dropped 11 bases and J dropped 0 bases, with 20 bases sitting between them. This CDR3 has 16 amino acids. In germline, CDR1 is SNHLY, CDR2 FYNNEI.

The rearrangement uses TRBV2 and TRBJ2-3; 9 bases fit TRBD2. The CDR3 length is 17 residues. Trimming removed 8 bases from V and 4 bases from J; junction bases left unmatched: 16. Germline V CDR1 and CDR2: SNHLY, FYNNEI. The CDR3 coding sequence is TGTGCCAGCTCCCTAGGGGGGACAGCGGGAGGACCAGATACGCAGTATTTT. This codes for CASSLGGTAGGPDTQYF.

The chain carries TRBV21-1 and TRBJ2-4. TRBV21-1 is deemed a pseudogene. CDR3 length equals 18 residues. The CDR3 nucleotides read TGTGCCAGCAGCTCGCGAAGGTCGGGCAACGTAGCCAAAAACATTCAGTACTTC. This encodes CASSSRRSGNVAKNIQYF.

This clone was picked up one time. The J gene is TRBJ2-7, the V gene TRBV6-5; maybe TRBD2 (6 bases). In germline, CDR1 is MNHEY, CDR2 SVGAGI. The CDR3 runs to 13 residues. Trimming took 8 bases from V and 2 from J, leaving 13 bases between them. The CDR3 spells CASGRDSTYEQYF. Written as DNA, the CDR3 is TGTGCCAGCGGAAGGGACTCGACCTACGAGCAGTACTTC.

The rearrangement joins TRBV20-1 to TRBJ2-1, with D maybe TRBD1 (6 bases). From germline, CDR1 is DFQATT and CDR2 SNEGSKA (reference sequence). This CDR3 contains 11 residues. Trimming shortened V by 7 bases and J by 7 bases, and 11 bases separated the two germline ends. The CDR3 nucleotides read TGCAGTGTATACAGGGCGAATGAGCAGTTCTTC. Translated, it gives CSVYRANEQFF.

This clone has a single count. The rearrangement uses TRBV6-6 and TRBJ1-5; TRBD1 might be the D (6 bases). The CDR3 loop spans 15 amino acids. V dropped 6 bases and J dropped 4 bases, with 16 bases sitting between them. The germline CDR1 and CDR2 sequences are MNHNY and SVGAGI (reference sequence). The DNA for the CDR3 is TGTGCCAGCAGGCCAAGGACAGAAGGAAATCAGCCCCAGCATTTT. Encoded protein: CASRPRTEGNQPQHF.